The present T cell receptor (beta chain) was sequenced within a study of blood T cells in healthy people across ages. Study-wide context: With template switching, about one barcoded beta molecule was captured per two T cells.

Primed by a sample-barcoded 5' primer and a J-beta primer mix, a second PCR proceeded for 7 to 11 cycles. TCRdb re-called the 5' RACE reads with MiXCR, one entry per CDR3 protein. The data show hundreds of thousands of distinct CDR3 sequences, with roughly 50% seen just once and around a third held by the top ten. CDR3 size: 15 residues. Germline V gene data show CDR1 as DFQATT and CDR2 as SNEGSKA (reference sequence). The gene calls are TRBV20-1 and TRBJ2-4; TRBD2 aligns across 10 bases. The better agreement between TRBJ2-7 and the DNA end casts doubt on the J call. This sequence was found in an older woman in good health. Sequenced input: blood. The CDR3 spells CSATPGLAPAYEQYF. CDR3 coding DNA: TGCAGTGCTACACCGGGACTAGCGCCAGCCTACGAGCAGTACTTC.